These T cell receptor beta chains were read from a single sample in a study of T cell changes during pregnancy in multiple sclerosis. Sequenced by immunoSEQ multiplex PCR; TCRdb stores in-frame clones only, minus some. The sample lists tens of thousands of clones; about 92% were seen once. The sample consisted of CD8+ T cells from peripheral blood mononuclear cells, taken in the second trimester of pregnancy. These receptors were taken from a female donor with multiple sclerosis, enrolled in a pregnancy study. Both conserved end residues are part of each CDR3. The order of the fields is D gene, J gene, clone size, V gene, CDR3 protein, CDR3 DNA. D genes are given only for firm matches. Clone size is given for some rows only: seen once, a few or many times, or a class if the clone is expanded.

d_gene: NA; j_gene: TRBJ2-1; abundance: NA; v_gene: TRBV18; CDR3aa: CASSPRRQGGSGTLNEQFF; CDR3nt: TGTGCCAGCTCACCACGGAGACAGGGAGGATCGGGGACCCTCAATGAGCAGTTCTTC
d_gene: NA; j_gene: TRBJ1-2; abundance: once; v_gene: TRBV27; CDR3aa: CASRSDTFSNYGYTF; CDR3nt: TGTGCCAGCAGATCGGACACTTTCTCTAACTATGGCTACACCTTC
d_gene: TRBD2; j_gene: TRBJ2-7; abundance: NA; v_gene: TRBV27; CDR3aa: CASSPGGYEQYF; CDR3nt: TGTGCCAGCAGCCCGGGGGGCTACGAGCAGTACTTC
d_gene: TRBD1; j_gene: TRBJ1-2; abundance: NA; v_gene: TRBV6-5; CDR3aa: CASSSRQGNYGYTF; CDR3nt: TGTGCCAGCAGTTCCCGACAGGGAAACTATGGCTACACCTTC
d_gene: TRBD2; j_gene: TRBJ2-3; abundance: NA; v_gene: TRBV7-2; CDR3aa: CASSLAPKTSAYFTDTQYF; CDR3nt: TGTGCCAGCAGCTTAGCCCCGAAGACTAGCGCGTATTTCACAGATACGCAGTATTTT
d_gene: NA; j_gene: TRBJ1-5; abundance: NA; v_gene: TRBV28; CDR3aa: CASSSGGMINQPQHF; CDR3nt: TGTGCCAGCAGTTCGGGGGGGATGATCAATCAGCCCCAGCATTTT
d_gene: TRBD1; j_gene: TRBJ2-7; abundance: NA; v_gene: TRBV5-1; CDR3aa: CASWSGTGPYEQYF; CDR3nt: TGCGCCAGCTGGTCCGGGACAGGGCCCTACGAGCAGTACTTC
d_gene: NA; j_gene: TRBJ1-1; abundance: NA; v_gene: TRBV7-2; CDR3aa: CASSLSYSKRNTEAFF; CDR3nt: TGTGCCAGCAGCTTATCATATAGCAAAAGGAACACTGAAGCTTTCTTT
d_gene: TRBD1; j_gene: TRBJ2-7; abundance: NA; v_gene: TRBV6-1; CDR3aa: CASSEVGTGPTYEQYF; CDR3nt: TGTGCCAGCAGTGAAGTGGGGACAGGTCCCACCTACGAGCAGTACTTC
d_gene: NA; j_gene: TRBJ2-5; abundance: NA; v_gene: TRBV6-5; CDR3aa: CASSGETQYF; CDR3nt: TGTGCCAGCAGTGGCGAGACCCAGTACTTC
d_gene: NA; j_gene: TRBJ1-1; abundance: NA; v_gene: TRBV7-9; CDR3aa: CASSLVPRAEAFF; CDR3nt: TGTGCCAGCAGCTTAGTACCGAGGGCTGAAGCTTTCTTT
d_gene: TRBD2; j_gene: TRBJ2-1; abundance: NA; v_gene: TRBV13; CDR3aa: CASSLSGRPLSYNEQFF; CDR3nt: TGTGCCAGCAGCCTTAGCGGGAGGCCCCTATCCTACAATGAGCAGTTCTTC
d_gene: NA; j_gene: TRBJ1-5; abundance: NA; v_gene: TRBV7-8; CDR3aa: CASSLGSGNQPQHF; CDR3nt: TGTGCCAGCAGCTTAGGTTCAGGGAATCAGCCCCAGCATTTT
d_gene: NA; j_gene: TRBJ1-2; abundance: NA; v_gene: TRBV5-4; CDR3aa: CASSWDVGPDYGYTF; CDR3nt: TGTGCCAGCAGCTGGGATGTGGGGCCGGACTATGGCTACACCTTC
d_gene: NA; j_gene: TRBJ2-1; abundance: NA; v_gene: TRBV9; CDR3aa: CASSVDVEGSNEQFF; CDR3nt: TGTGCCAGCAGCGTAGATGTCGAGGGTTCCAATGAGCAGTTCTTC
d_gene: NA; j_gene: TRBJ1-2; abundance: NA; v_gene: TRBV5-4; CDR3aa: CASSQEITATNYGYTF; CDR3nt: TGTGCCAGCAGCCAAGAGATAACAGCTACTAACTATGGCTACACCTTC
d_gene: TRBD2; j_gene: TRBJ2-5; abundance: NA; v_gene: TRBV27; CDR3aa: CASSQAGGRETQYF; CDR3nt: TGTGCCAGCAGTCAAGCGGGGGGAAGGGAGACCCAGTACTTC
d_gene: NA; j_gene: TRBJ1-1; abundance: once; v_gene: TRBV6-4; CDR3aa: CASRPLQNWNTEAFF; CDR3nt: TGTGCCAGCAGACCTTTACAGAACTGGAACACTGAAGCTTTCTTT
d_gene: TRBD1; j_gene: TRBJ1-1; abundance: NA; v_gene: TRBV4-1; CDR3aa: CASSLDRGQYTEAFF; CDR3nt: TGCGCCAGCAGCCTGGACAGGGGGCAGTACACTGAAGCTTTCTTT
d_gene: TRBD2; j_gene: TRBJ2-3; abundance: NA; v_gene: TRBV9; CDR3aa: CASSVAGGPTDTQYF; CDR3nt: TGTGCCAGCAGCGTAGCGGGAGGCCCCACAGATACGCAGTATTTT
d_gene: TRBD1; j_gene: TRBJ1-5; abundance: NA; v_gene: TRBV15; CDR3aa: CATSTGGEQPQHF; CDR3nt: TGTGCCACCAGTACAGGGGGGGAGCAGCCCCAGCATTTT
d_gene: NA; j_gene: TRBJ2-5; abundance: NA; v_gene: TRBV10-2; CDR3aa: CASSEGRGGRETQYF; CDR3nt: TGCGCCAGCAGTGAGGGGAGGGGGGGTCGAGAGACCCAGTACTTC
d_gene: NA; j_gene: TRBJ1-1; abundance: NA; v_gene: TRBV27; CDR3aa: CASSRTVNTEAFF; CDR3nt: TGTGCCAGCAGTAGGACAGTGAACACTGAAGCTTTCTTT